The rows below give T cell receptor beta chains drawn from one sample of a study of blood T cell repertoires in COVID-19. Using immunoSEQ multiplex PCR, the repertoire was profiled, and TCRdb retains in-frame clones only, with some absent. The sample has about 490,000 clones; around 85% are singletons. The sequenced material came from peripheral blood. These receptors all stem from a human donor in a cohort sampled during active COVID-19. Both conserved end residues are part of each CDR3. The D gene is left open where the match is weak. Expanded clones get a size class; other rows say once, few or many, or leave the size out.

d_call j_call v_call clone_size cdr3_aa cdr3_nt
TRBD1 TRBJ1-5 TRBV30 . CAWSRGTGNQPQHF TGTGCCTGGAGTAGGGGGACAGGCAATCAGCCCCAGCATTTT
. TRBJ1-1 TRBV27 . CASSSQGKGENTEAFF TGTGCCAGCAGTTCCCAGGGGAAGGGGGAGAACACTGAAGCTTTCTTT
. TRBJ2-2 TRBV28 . CASSLSGNTGELFF TGTGCCAGCAGTTTATCAGGGAACACCGGGGAGCTGTTTTTT
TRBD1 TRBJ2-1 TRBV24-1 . CATSDGQGAGIGGHNEQFF TGTGCCACCAGTGATGGACAGGGGGCAGGTATAGGGGGCCACAATGAGCAGTTCTTC
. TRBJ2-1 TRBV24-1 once CATKEDQVSEQFF TGTGCCACCAAGGAGGACCAAGTCAGTGAGCAGTTCTTC
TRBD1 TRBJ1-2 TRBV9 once CASSVGRGNYGYTF TGTGCCAGCAGCGTAGGCAGGGGGAATTATGGCTACACCTTC
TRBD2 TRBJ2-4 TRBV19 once CASRNPSGRAPDIQYF TGTGCCAGTAGAAATCCTAGCGGGAGGGCCCCGGACATTCAGTACTTC
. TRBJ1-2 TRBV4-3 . CASSQGSILNPHYGYTF TGCGCCAGCAGCCAAGGGAGCATACTAAATCCCCACTATGGCTACACCTTC
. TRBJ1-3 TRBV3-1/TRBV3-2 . CASSQDVSGANTIYF TGTGCCAGCAGCCAAGATGTATCAGGGGCAAACACCATATATTTT
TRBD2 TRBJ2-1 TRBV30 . CARGLAGSEQFF TGTGCCCGCGGACTAGCGGGATCTGAGCAGTTCTTC
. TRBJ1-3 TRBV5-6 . CASSLAARASGNTIYF TGTGCCAGCAGCTTGGCTGCCAGGGCCTCTGGAAACACCATATATTTT
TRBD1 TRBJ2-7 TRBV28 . CASLTLGTGAEQYF TGTGCCAGCTTGACCCTCGGGACAGGGGCCGAGCAGTACTTC
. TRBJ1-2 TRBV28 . CASSFRQERGYTF TGTGCCAGCAGTTTCAGACAGGAGCGTGGTTACACCTTC
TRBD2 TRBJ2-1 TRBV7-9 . CASSFSGRVDEQFF TGTGCCAGCAGCTTTAGCGGGAGGGTCGATGAGCAGTTCTTC
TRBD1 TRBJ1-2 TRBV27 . CASSFRAGGVYTF TGTGCCAGCAGTTTTCGGGCAGGGGGCGTCTACACCTTC
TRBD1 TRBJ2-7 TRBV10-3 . CAISESTPGGYEQYF TGTGCCATCAGTGAGTCGACCCCAGGGGGCTACGAGCAGTACTTC
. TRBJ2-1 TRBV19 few CASSGGNPLNEQFF TGTGCCAGTAGTGGGGGGAACCCCTTGAATGAGCAGTTCTTC
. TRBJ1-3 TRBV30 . CAWSARGASGNTIYF TGTGCCTGGAGCGCACGAGGAGCCTCTGGAAACACCATATATTTT
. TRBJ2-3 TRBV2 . CASSGLVEDTQYF TGTGCCAGCAGTGGGCTAGTTGAAGATACGCAGTATTTT
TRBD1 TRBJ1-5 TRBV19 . CASSPDRAVTNQPQHF TGTGCCAGTAGTCCGGACAGGGCGGTCACCAATCAGCCCCAGCATTTT
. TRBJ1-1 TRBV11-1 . CASSRRSNTEAFF TGTGCCAGCAGCCGGAGGAGTAACACTGAAGCTTTCTTT
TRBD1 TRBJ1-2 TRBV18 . CASSPRTGEGYTF TGTGCCAGCTCACCCCGGACAGGGGAGGGCTACACCTTC
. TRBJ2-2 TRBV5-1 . CASSPTPLGNTGELFF TGCGCCAGCAGCCCGACTCCTCTCGGGAACACCGGGGAGCTGTTTTTT
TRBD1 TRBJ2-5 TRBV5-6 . CASSWLTGNGETQYF TGTGCCAGCAGCTGGCTGACAGGGAATGGAGAGACCCAGTACTTC
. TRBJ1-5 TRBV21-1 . CASSKGGDSHSNQPQHF TGTGCCAGCAGCAAAGGAGGGGACAGCCATAGCAATCAGCCCCAGCATTTT
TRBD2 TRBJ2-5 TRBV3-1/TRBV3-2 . CASSRLAGGAETQYF TGTGCCAGCAGCCGACTAGCGGGAGGGGCAGAGACCCAGTACTTC
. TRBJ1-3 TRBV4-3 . CASSQDFPGPSSASTIYF TGCGCCAGCAGCCAAGATTTTCCAGGGCCCTCCTCTGCCTCGACCATATATTTT
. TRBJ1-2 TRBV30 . CAWSEGGGGYTF TGTGCCTGGAGTGAGGGTGGAGGTGGCTACACCTTC
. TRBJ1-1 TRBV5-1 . CASSRFENTEAFF TGCGCCAGCAGCCGGTTTGAGAACACTGAAGCTTTCTTT
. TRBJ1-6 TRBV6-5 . CASSPPVNSPLHF TGTGCCAGCAGTCCCCCGGTTAATTCACCCCTCCACTTT
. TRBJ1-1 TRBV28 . CASSYYGNTEAFF TGTGCCAGCAGTTACTATGGCAACACTGAAGCTTTCTTT
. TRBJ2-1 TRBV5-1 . CASSSEGGPWNEQFF TGCGCCAGCAGCTCGGAAGGAGGGCCGTGGAATGAGCAGTTCTTC
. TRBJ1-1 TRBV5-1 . CASSLVGGMNTEAFF TGCGCCAGCAGCTTGGTTGGGGGCATGAACACTGAAGCTTTCTTT
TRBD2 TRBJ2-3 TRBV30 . CAWRPYSSGSWSDTQYF TGTGCCTGGAGACCCTATTCTAGCGGGAGTTGGTCAGATACGCAGTATTTT
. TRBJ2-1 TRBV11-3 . CASSLDSSEQFF TGTGCCAGCAGCTTAGATAGTAGTGAGCAGTTCTTC
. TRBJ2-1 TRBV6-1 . CASSEAMGEQFF TGTGCCAGCAGTGAAGCAATGGGCGAGCAGTTCTTC
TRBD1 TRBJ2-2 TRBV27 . CASTPLRDRATGELFF TGTGCCAGCACCCCACTCCGGGACAGGGCCACCGGGGAGCTGTTTTTT